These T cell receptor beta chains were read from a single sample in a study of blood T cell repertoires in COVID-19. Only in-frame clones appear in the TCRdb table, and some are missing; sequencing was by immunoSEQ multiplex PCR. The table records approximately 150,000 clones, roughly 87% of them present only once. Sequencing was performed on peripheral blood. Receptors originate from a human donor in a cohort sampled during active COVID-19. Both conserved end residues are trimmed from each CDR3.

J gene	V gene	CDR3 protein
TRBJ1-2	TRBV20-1	SATGDPGYT
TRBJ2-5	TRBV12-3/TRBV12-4	ASSFFQETQY
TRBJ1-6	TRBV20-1	SASERLRTGDFHSPLH
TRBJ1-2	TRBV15	ATSTGTGGGYT
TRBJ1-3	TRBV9	ASSVAWGASGNTIY
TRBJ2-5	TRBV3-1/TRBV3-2	ASSPTPRTGAGETQY
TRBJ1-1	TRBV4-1	ASSQPHNTGRGTEAF
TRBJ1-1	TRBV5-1	ASSSRMNTEAF
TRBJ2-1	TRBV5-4	ASSFNTRTEQF
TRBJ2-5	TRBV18	ASSLTSGQGSRETQY
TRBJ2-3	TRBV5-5	ASSWGLASISTDTQY
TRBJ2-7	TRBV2	ASSESGPGGREQY
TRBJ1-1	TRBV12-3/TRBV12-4	ASSFDSHTEAF
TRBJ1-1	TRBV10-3	AISGGRGNTEAF
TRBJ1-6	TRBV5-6	ASSAGTGWFSPLH
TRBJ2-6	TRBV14	ASSQVTLLSGANVLT
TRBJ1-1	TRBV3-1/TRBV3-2	ASSPRDRGGTEAF